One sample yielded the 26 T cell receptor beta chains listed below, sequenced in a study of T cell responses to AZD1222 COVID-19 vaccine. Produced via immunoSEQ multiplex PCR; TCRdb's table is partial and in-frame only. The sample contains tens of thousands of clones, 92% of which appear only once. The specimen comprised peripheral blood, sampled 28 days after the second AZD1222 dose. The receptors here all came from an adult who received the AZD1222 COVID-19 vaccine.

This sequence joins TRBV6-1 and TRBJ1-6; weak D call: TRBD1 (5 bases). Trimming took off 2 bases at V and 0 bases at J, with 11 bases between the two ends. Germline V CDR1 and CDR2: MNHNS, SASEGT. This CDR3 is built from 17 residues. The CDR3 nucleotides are TGTGCCAGCAGTGAAAGGGACGCCTTCTCCTATAATTCACCCCTCCACTTT. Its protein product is CASSERDAFSYNSPLHF.

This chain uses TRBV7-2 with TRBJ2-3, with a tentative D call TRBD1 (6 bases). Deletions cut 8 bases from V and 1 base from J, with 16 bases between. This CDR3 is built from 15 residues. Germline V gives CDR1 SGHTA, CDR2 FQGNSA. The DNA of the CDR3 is TGTGCCAGCGGGCCCCAGGGGCGGGGCACAGATACGCAGTATTTT. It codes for CASGPQGRGTDTQYF.

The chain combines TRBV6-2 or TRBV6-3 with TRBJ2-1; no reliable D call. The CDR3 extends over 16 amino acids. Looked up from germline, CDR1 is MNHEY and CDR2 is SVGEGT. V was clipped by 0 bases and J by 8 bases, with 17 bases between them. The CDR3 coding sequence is TGTGCCAGCAGTTACTCTGGACGTCTTGATGTGTATGAGCAGTTCTTC. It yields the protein CASSYSGRLDVYEQFF.

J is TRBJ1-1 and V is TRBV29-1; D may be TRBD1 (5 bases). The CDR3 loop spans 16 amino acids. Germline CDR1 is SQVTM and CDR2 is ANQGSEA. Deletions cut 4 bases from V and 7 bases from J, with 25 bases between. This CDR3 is CSVVFFPRGGGGEAFF. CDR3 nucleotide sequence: TGCAGCGTTGTTTTCTTCCCCCGGGGGGGAGGAGGTGAAGCTTTCTTT.

The CDR3 DNA follows: TGTGCCAGCAGTGCCGGGACAGGGTTCTACGAGCAGTACTTC. It specifies CASSAGTGFYEQYF. The gene calls are TRBV28 and TRBJ2-7; 9 positions match TRBD1. The CDR3 spans 14 residues. V lost 5 bases, J lost 3 bases, and 5 bases stayed unmatched. The V gene's germline CDR1 is MDHEN and CDR2 SYDVKM. The variable domain in full, with the rest retrieved from reference TRBV28 and TRBJ2-7, is DVKVTQSSRYLVKRTGEKVFLECVQDMDHENMFWYRQDPGLGLRLIYFSYDVKMKEKGDIPEGYSVSREKKERFSLILESASTNQTSMYLCASSAGTGFYEQYFGPGTRLTVT.

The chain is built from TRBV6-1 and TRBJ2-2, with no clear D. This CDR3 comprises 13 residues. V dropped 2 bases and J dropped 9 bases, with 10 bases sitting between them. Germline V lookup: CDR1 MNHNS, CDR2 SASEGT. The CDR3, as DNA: TGTGCCAGCAGTGAAAGGTTGAGACGGGAGCTGTTTTTT. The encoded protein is CASSERLRRELFF.

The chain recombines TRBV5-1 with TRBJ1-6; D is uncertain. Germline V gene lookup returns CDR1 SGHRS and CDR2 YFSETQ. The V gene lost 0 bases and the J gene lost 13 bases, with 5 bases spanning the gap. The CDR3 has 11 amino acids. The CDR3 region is CASSLEGPLHF. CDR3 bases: TGCGCCAGCAGCTTGGAAGGGCCCCTCCACTTT.

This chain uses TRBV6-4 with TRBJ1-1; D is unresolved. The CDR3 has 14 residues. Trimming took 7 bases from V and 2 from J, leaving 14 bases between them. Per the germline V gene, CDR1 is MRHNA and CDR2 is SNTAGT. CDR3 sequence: CASKPSPLNTEAFF. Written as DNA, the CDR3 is TGTGCCAGCAAGCCTTCACCTCTAAACACTGAAGCTTTCTTT.

The CDR3 here is CASSYARVPPYTEAFF. The CDR3 nucleotides are TGTGCCAGCAGTTACGCCAGGGTCCCTCCCTACACTGAAGCTTTCTTT. This rearrangement joins TRBV6-5 to TRBJ1-1; tentative D call: TRBD1 (5 bases). CDR3 length: 16 residues. Per the germline V gene, CDR1 is MNHEY and CDR2 is SVGAGI. V lost 2 bases and J 3 bases, leaving 16 bases between the germline ends.

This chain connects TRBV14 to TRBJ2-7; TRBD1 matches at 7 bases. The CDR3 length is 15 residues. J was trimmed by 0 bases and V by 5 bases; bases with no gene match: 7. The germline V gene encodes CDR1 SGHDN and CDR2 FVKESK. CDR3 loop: CASSIRQGISYEQYF. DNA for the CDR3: TGTGCCAGCAGCATCAGACAGGGCATCTCCTACGAGCAGTACTTC.

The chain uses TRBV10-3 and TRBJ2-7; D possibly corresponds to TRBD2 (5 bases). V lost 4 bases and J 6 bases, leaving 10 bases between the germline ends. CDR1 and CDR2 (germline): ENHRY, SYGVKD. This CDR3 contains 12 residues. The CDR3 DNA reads TGTGCCATCAGTGCGGGATCCCCCGAGCAGTACTTC. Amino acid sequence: CAISAGSPEQYF.

This CDR3 is CASSLGTGNQPQHF. CDR3 nucleotides: TGCGCCAGCAGCTTAGGGACAGGGAATCAGCCCCAGCATTTT. This sequence joins TRBV5-1 and TRBJ1-5; the match to TRBD1 covers 9 bases. There are 14 residues in the CDR3. V was pared by 2 bases and J by 4 bases, with 1 base of the junction left unmatched. Germline CDR1 reads SGHRS; CDR2 reads YFSETQ.

The DNA of the CDR3 is TGTGCCAGTAGGGAAACCGGGACTAACAAGCAGTTCTTC. Translated: CASRETGTNKQFF. The chain is built from TRBV19 and TRBJ2-1; TRBD2 matches 7 bases. This CDR3 is 13 amino acids long. Per the germline V gene, CDR1 is LNHDA and CDR2 is SQIVND (reference sequence). Trimming cost V 6 bases and J 11 bases; bases outside gene matches: 10.

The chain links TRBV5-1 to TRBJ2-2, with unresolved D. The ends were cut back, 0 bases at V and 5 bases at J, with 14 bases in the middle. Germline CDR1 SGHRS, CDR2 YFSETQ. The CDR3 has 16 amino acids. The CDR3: CASSLGVVAETGELFF. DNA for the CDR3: TGCGCCAGCAGCTTGGGGGTGGTAGCCGAGACCGGGGAGCTGTTTTTT.

CDR3 nucleotide sequence: TGCAGCGTCGGACGCCGCTTGGACAGGGACTCTGGCTACACCTTC. This sequence encodes CSVGRRLDRDSGYTF. The chain has TRBV29-1 and TRBJ1-2; 8 bases agree with TRBD1. The germline V gene has CDR1 SQVTM and CDR2 ANQGSEA. The length of the CDR3 is 15 residues. Germline trimming cut 6 bases from V and 7 bases from J; bases unmatched to any gene: 16.

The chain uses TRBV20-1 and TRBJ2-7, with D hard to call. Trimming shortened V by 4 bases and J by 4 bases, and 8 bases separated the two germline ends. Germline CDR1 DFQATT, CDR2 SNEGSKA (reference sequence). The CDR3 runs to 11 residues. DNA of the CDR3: TGCAGTGCTATACAAGTTTACGAGCAGTACTTC. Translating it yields CSAIQVYEQYF.

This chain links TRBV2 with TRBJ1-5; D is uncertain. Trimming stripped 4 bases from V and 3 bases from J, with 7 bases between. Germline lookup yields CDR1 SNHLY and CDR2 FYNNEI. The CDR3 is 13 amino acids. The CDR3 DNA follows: TGTGCCAGCAGTGGGCGGTTCAATCAGCCCCAGCATTTT. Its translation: CASSGRFNQPQHF.

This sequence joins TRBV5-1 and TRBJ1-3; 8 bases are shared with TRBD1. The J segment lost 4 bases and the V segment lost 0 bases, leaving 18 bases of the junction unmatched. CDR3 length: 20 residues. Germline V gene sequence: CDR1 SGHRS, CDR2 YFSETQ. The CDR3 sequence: CASSLGQGALELSGGNTIYF. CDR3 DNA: TGCGCCAGCAGCTTGGGGCAGGGGGCCTTAGAACTCTCGGGAGGAAACACCATATATTTT.

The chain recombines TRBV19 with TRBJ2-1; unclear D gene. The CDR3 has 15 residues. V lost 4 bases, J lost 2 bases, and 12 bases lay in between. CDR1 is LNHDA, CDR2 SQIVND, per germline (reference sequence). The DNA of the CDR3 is TGTGCCAGTAGTACATTGACCCCGACCTACAATGAGCAGTTCTTC. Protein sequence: CASSTLTPTYNEQFF. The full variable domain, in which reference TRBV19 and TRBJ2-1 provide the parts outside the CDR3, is DGGITQSPKYLFRKEGQNVTLSCEQNLNHDAMYWYRQDPGQGLRLIYYSQIVNDFQKGDIAEGYSVSREKKESFPLTVTSAQKNPTAFYLCASSTLTPTYNEQFFGPGTRLTVL.

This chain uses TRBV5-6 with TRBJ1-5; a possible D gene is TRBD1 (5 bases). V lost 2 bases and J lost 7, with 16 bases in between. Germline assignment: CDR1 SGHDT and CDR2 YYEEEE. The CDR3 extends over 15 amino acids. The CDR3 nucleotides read TGTGCCAGCAGCTTCCGGGCCCTGGGGGAGCAGCCCCAGCATTTT. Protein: CASSFRALGEQPQHF.

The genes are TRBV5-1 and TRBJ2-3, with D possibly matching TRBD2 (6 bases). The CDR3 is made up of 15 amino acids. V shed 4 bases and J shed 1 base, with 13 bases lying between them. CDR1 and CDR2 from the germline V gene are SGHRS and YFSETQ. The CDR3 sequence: CASSPGRLGTDTQYF. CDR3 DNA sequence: TGCGCCAGCAGCCCGGGGAGACTAGGCACAGATACGCAGTATTTT.

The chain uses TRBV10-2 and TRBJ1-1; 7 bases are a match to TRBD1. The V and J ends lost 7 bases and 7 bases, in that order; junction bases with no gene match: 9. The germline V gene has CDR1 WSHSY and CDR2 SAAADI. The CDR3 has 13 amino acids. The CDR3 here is CASKATGTGEAFF. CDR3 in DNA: TGCGCCAGCAAGGCGACAGGGACGGGTGAAGCTTTCTTT.

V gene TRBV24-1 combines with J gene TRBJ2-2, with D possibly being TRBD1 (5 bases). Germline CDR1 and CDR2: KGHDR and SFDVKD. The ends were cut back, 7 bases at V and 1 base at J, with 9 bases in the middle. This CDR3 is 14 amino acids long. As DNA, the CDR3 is TGTGCCACCAGCCCAACAGGGAACACCGGGGAGCTGTTTTTT. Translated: CATSPTGNTGELFF.

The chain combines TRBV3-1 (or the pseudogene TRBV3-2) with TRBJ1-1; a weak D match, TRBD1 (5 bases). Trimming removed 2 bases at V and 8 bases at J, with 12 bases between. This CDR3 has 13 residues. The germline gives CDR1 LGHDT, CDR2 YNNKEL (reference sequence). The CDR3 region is CASSQLPGPEAFF. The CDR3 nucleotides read TGTGCCAGCAGCCAACTTCCGGGACCCGAAGCTTTCTTT.

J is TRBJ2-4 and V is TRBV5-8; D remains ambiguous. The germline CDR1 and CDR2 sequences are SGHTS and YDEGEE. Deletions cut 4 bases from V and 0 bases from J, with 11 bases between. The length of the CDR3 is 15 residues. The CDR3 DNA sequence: TGTGCCAGCAGCCTAGATGGTCTAGCCAAAAACATTCAGTACTTC. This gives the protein CASSLDGLAKNIQYF.

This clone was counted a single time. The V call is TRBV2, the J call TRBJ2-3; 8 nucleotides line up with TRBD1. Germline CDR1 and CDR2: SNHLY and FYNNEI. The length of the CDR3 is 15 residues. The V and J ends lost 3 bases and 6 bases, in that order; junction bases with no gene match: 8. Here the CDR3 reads CASSEAQGASDTQYF. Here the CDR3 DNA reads TGTGCCAGCAGTGAGGCCCAGGGGGCGTCCGATACGCAGTATTTT.